The 9 T cell receptor beta chains below all came from one sample that was sequenced in a study of CD8 T cells in Susac syndrome. With random hexamers, about 0.45 to 1 ug RNA was reverse transcribed. TCRdb reprocessed the immunoSEQ multiplex PCR reads with MiXCR, giving one entry per CDR3 protein. This table holds about 90,000 distinct CDR3 sequences, approximately 96% found once. Material: CD8+ T cells from PBMCs. The receptors originated from a human donor with Susac syndrome.

The chain combines TRBV6-2 or TRBV6-3 with TRBJ1-1; D remains ambiguous. Per the germline V gene, CDR1 is MNHEY and CDR2 is SVGEGT. This CDR3 has 11 residues. The V and J ends lost 7 bases and 1 base respectively, with 4 bases between them. The CDR3 reads CASKENTEAFF. The CDR3, as DNA: TGTGCCAGCAAGGAGAACACTGAAGCTTTCTTT.

The chain couples TRBV20-1 to TRBJ1-5, with a tentative D call TRBD1 (5 bases). Germline CDR1 DFQATT, CDR2 SNEGSKA (reference sequence). CDR3 size: 13 residues. V was pared by 2 bases and J by 2 bases, with 7 bases between. CDR3 sequence reads: CSARTTGNQPQHF. In DNA form, the CDR3 reads TGCAGTGCTAGAACGACAGGCAATCAGCCCCAGCATTTT.

The DNA of the CDR3 is TGTGCCAGCAGCGTAGGACAGGGGTATGGCTACACCTTC. The encoded protein is CASSVGQGYGYTF. The J gene is TRBJ1-2, the V gene TRBV9, with 8 bases fitting TRBD1. With 0 bases clipped from V and 5 bases from J, the junction kept 0 bases outside the gene matches. Germline values: CDR1 SGDLS, CDR2 YYNGEE. This CDR3 contains 13 residues.

This chain connects TRBV27 to TRBJ2-5; 12 bases fit TRBD2. The germline V gene has CDR1 MNHEY and CDR2 SMNVEV (reference sequence). The CDR3 consists of 16 residues. V lost 5 bases, J lost 1 base, and 5 bases stayed unmatched. The chain's CDR3 is CASSHRLAGVQETQYF. DNA of the CDR3: TGTGCCAGCAGTCACCGACTAGCGGGGGTCCAAGAGACCCAGTACTTC.

This clonotype was seen a single time. The gene calls are TRBV6-5 and TRBJ1-1; D gene uncertain. Deletions cut 6 bases from V and 7 bases from J, with 9 bases between. The length of the CDR3 is 11 residues. From germline, CDR1 is MNHEY and CDR2 SVGAGI. The CDR3 loop is CASSYVGEAFF. The DNA of the CDR3 is TGTGCCAGCAGCTACGTGGGTGAAGCTTTCTTT.

The V and J genes are TRBV20-1 and TRBJ2-7; D is uncertain. Germline CDR1 is DFQATT and CDR2 is SNEGSKA (reference sequence). V lost 7 bases and J 6 bases, leaving 10 bases between the germline ends. The CDR3 runs 10 residues. The CDR3 nucleotides are TGCAGTGGTGAGGCTGGCGAGCAGTACTTC. Translated: CSGEAGEQYF.

The chain links TRBV20-1 to TRBJ2-3, with 9 bases fitting TRBD2. The germline V gene encodes CDR1 DFQATT and CDR2 SNEGSKA (reference sequence). The CDR3 spans 13 residues. V lost 6 bases, J lost 4 bases, and 5 bases stayed unmatched. CDR3 loop: CSAPGGGADTQYF. The CDR3 coding sequence is TGCAGTGCGCCGGGCGGGGGGGCAGATACGCAGTATTTT.

The rearrangement joins TRBV5-1 to TRBJ2-6, with 10 nucleotides matching TRBD1. Germline loops: CDR1 SGHRS, CDR2 YFSETQ. The length of the CDR3 is 19 residues. V gave up 2 bases and J gave up 0 bases; unmatched junction bases: 8. This CDR3 reads CASSFRWGQGSSGANVLTF. In DNA form, the CDR3 reads TGCGCCAGCAGCTTTCGATGGGGACAGGGGAGCTCTGGGGCCAACGTCCTGACTTTC.

V and J are TRBV19 and TRBJ2-4; 9 nucleotides agree with TRBD1. The germline V gene encodes CDR1 LNHDA and CDR2 SQIVND (reference sequence). The CDR3 covers 16 residues. The ends lost 4 bases at V and 7 bases at J; junction bases unmatched: 11. The CDR3 DNA is TGTGCCAGTAGTAAGGCCCCCGGGACAGGGAAGAACATTCAGTACTTC. Translation: CASSKAPGTGKNIQYF. The variable domain in full, with the rest retrieved from reference TRBV19 and TRBJ2-4, is DGGITQSPKYLFRKEGQNVTLSCEQNLNHDAMYWYRQDPGQGLRLIYYSQIVNDFQKGDIAEGYSVSREKKESFPLTVTSAQKNPTAFYLCASSKAPGTGKNIQYFGAGTRLSVL.